These T cell receptor beta chains were read from a single sample in a study of beta chain features in type 1 diabetes. Some clones are missing from TCRdb's copy, which holds only in-frame ones; the method was immunoSEQ multiplex PCR. The sample includes about 340,000 clones, about a tenth seen only once; the top ten take 0.9% to 1.1%. The specimen was central memory CD4+ T cells from blood. These receptors were taken from a man aged 30 to 45 with type 1 diabetes. Both conserved end residues are trimmed from each CDR3.

j_call v_call cdr3_aa
TRBJ2-3 TRBV7-2 ASSSQAGTDTQY
TRBJ2-5 TRBV6-6 ASRPGGIRETQY
TRBJ2-1 TRBV6-6 ASSYTGANNNEQF
TRBJ1-2 TRBV10-3 ATYRTGAGYT
TRBJ2-5 TRBV5-1 ASSLIGTEQETQY
TRBJ2-5 TRBV18 ASSPGLAGTETQY
TRBJ1-3 TRBV7-9 ASSEDRLSSGNTIY
TRBJ1-5 TRBV2 ASRHGTGGNQPQH
TRBJ2-1 TRBV4-3 ASSQETSGEDEQF
TRBJ2-5 TRBV5-1 ASSLGSASQETQY
TRBJ1-2 TRBV7-2 ASSVGTNLNYGYT
TRBJ1-3 TRBV7-2 ASTDTSTGTSGNTIY
TRBJ1-2 TRBV6-5 ASRLDRNYGYT
TRBJ1-5 TRBV25-1 ASSGQGNQPQH
TRBJ2-3 TRBV9 ASSVGTEVTDTQY
TRBJ1-3 TRBV30 AWSRQVHSGNTIY
TRBJ2-5 TRBV4-3 ASSQNAASGGETQY
TRBJ2-5 TRBV14 ASSRQVQETQY
TRBJ1-6 TRBV10-3 AIGQGDNSPLH
TRBJ1-2 TRBV14 ASSQDSEGGYT
TRBJ2-4 TRBV6-5 ASSYHRPAKNIQY
TRBJ2-1 TRBV12-5 ASGLPGGPPV
TRBJ2-5 TRBV30 AWSVRGLGETQY
TRBJ1-1 TRBV2 ASNPQGRETEAF
TRBJ2-7 TRBV28 ASSADRVHEQY
TRBJ1-5 TRBV6-6 ASSYPGQSNQPQH
TRBJ1-3 TRBV20-1 SARTGNTIY
TRBJ2-7 TRBV5-4 ASSLKTGQSYEQY
TRBJ2-6 TRBV6-1 ASSDVGGANVLT
TRBJ1-2 TRBV7-9 ASSLGGPQIYGYT
TRBJ1-5 TRBV16 ASSQLEGSNQPQH
TRBJ2-3 TRBV10-3 AIRGTSGGADTQY
TRBJ2-1 TRBV29-1 SASGTGGIPEQF
TRBJ1-5 TRBV28 ASSLATGGYQPQH
TRBJ1-2 TRBV7-2 ASSTPGQNYGYT
TRBJ1-6 TRBV6-5 ASSYSGSDTPLH
TRBJ2-7 TRBV7-6 ASSLDTGTGDHEQY
TRBJ2-7 TRBV10-3 AISGQGTDEQY
TRBJ2-3 TRBV5-1 ASKVSPGDTQY